This TCR beta chain stems from a study of blood T cell repertoires in COVID-19. This clone was counted a few times. Under the authors' procedure: Estimates of nucleated cell counts were drawn from the amplification of reference gene primers. Clones were sequenced by immunoSEQ multiplex PCR, and TCRdb holds only the in-frame ones, with some missing. V, J and clone size derive from that table, while D and trimming were established from the DNA sequence. Seen here are about 150,000 clones, roughly 80% observed once, and the top ten hold 35% to 45%. The origin of this receptor is a human donor in a cohort sampled during active COVID-19. Sequencing was carried out using peripheral blood.

The CDR3 is CASKAGSSYNSPLHF. CDR3 bases: TGTGCCAGCAAGGCGGGCAGCTCCTATAATTCACCCCTCCACTTT. The chain couples TRBV6-5 to TRBJ1-6; D uncertain. With 7 bases removed from V and 0 bases from J, the gap between germline ends came to 10 bases. CDR3 size: 15 residues. The germline V gene has CDR1 MNHEY and CDR2 SVGAGI.